Listed below are T cell receptor beta chains from one sample, sequenced in a study of cytomegalovirus exposure and HLA in healthy donors. Sequencing was performed with immunoSEQ multiplex PCR; in TCRdb, only in-frame clones are kept and a portion is missing. The table has approximately 84,000 clones, approximately 69% seen once. The sequencing input was PBMCs. These receptors were obtained from a man aged 40-49 years in good health and CMV-seropositive. The conserved cysteine and the conserved F or W are not part of the CDR3 here. Fields, in order: V gene, J gene, CDR3 protein.

V gene: TRBV30
J gene: TRBJ2-1
CDR3 protein: AWSANSLGEEEQF

V gene: TRBV5-4
J gene: TRBJ2-7
CDR3 protein: ASSPGGQDTYEQY

V gene: TRBV28
J gene: TRBJ1-1
CDR3 protein: ASSAREAF

V gene: TRBV28
J gene: TRBJ1-4
CDR3 protein: ATNSGGGYYEKLF

V gene: TRBV6-1
J gene: TRBJ2-1
CDR3 protein: ASSEGLAGDNEQF

V gene: TRBV6-1
J gene: TRBJ2-3
CDR3 protein: ASRWEGDTQY

V gene: TRBV2
J gene: TRBJ1-2
CDR3 protein: ASSDMARSGYT

V gene: TRBV5-1
J gene: TRBJ2-5
CDR3 protein: ASSLSLSGLEGAQY

V gene: TRBV18
J gene: TRBJ1-2
CDR3 protein: ASSRTGTLDGYT

V gene: TRBV6-1
J gene: TRBJ2-7
CDR3 protein: ASSDRDSSSYEQY

V gene: TRBV6-4
J gene: TRBJ2-3
CDR3 protein: ASSDGPGNTQY

V gene: TRBV5-1
J gene: TRBJ2-2
CDR3 protein: ASSFLRGRGTGELF

V gene: TRBV7-9
J gene: TRBJ1-2
CDR3 protein: ASSLRSGTANYGYT

V gene: TRBV28
J gene: TRBJ2-7
CDR3 protein: ASSSSGQGTPHPLHEQY

V gene: TRBV5-1
J gene: TRBJ2-5
CDR3 protein: ASSLGHPGPQETQY

V gene: TRBV6-1
J gene: TRBJ1-5
CDR3 protein: ASSPFDSLRKPQH

V gene: TRBV29-1
J gene: TRBJ1-2
CDR3 protein: SVARSLLNYGYT

V gene: TRBV18
J gene: TRBJ2-7
CDR3 protein: ASSPLYRGTYEQY

V gene: TRBV27
J gene: TRBJ2-2
CDR3 protein: ASSSILIGDWRNTGELF

V gene: TRBV5-1
J gene: TRBJ2-5
CDR3 protein: ASSVGQGKETQY

V gene: TRBV15
J gene: TRBJ2-1
CDR3 protein: ATSREAGEQF

V gene: TRBV27
J gene: TRBJ1-1
CDR3 protein: ASSSSTGENTEAF

V gene: TRBV7-9
J gene: TRBJ2-2
CDR3 protein: ASSLTGLGGELF

V gene: TRBV10-2
J gene: TRBJ1-2
CDR3 protein: ASSEETGGDGYT